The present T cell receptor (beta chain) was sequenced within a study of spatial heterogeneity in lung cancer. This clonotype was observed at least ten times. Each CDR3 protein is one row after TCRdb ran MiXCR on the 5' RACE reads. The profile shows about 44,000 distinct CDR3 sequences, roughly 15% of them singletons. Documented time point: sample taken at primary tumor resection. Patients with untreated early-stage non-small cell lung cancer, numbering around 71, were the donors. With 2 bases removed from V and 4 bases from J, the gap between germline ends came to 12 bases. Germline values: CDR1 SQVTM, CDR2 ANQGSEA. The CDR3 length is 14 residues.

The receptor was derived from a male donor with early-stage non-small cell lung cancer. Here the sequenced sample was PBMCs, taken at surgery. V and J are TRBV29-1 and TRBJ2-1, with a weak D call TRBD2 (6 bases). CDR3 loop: CSVESRGIYNEQFF. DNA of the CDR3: TGCAGCGTTGAATCGCGCGGGATTTACAATGAGCAGTTCTTC.